This entry lists 11 T cell receptor beta chains sequenced from one sample in a study of blood T cell repertoires in COVID-19. Only in-frame clones appear in the TCRdb table, and some are missing; sequencing was by immunoSEQ multiplex PCR. Of over 250,000 clones in the sample, nearly 90% were seen once. Sequences were obtained from PBMCs or T cells enriched from blood (not recorded which). These receptors were obtained from a woman aged 55-69 years who had recovered from COVID-19.

This clone was seen just once. The chain uses TRBV28 and TRBJ1-1; TRBD1 matches 7 bases. The CDR3 runs 13 residues. V trimming: 3 bases; J trimming: 6 bases; junction bases outside the gene matches: 4. The germline V gene has CDR1 MDHEN and CDR2 SYDVKM. CDR3 sequence reads: CASSLRGRAEAFF. The DNA for the CDR3 is TGTGCCAGCAGTTTGAGGGGGCGGGCTGAAGCTTTCTTT.

The J gene is TRBJ2-5, the V gene TRBV9; unclear D gene. V dropped 4 bases and J dropped 0 bases, with 10 bases sitting between them. CDR3 length: 14 amino acids. Per the germline V gene, CDR1 is SGDLS and CDR2 is YYNGEE. The CDR3 here is CASSQGDYQETQYF. The CDR3 coding sequence is TGTGCCAGCAGCCAAGGCGACTACCAAGAGACCCAGTACTTC.

The chain combines TRBV2 with TRBJ2-1; D perhaps matches TRBD1 (6 bases). CDR3 length: 15 residues. In germline, CDR1 is SNHLY, CDR2 FYNNEI. Trimming took 1 base from V and 0 from J, leaving 7 bases between them. The CDR3 protein is CASSEDRVSYNEQFF. DNA for the CDR3: TGTGCCAGCAGTGAAGACAGGGTCTCCTACAATGAGCAGTTCTTC.

The chain couples TRBV9 to TRBJ2-7; D possibly corresponds to TRBD1 (5 bases). This CDR3 has 14 residues. Trimming removed 0 bases from V and 6 bases from J, with 13 bases in between. Germline-derived CDR1 and CDR2 are SGDLS and YYNGEE. The CDR3 nucleotides read TGTGCCAGCAGCGTAGGCAGGGATCTCGGCGAGCAGTACTTC. Translating gives CASSVGRDLGEQYF. Full variable domain (rest looked up from reference TRBV9 and TRBJ2-7): DSGVTQTPKHLITATGQRVTLRCSPRSGDLSVYWYQQSLDQGLQFLIQYYNGEERAKGNILERFSAQQFPDLHSELNLSSLELGDSALYFCASSVGRDLGEQYFGPGTRLTVT.

This chain joins TRBV7-9 and TRBJ2-7; 9 bases fit TRBD2. V lost 5 bases, J lost 2 bases, and 7 bases stayed unmatched. Germline lookup yields CDR1 SEHNR and CDR2 FQNEAQ (reference sequence). The CDR3 length is 15 residues. In nucleotides, the CDR3 is TGTGCCAGCAGCCTGAGCGGGAGGCCCCCCTACGAGCAGTACTTC. It is translated as CASSLSGRPPYEQYF.

The genes are TRBV6-5 and TRBJ2-5; a weak D match, TRBD1 (5 bases). Trimming left V 4 bases short and J 7 bases short, with 16 bases between. The CDR3 runs 14 residues. CDR1 and CDR2 from the germline V gene are MNHEY and SVGAGI. The CDR3: CASSSQGGSGTQYF. Written as DNA, the CDR3 is TGTGCCAGCAGTTCCCAGGGCGGATCGGGGACCCAGTACTTC.

The V call is TRBV5-5, the J call TRBJ2-6; 10 bases match TRBD1. The V gene end was trimmed by 0 bases and the J gene end by 2 bases; junction bases not matched to a gene: 2. The CDR3 runs to 17 residues. Germline V gives CDR1 SGHKS, CDR2 YYEKEE (reference sequence). CDR3 in amino acids: CASSLGQGATGANVLTF. Here the CDR3 DNA reads TGTGCCAGCAGCTTGGGACAGGGGGCTACTGGGGCCAACGTCCTGACTTTC.

V usage is TRBV6-5 and J usage is TRBJ1-6; possible D gene TRBD1, 5 bases. Germline V lookup: CDR1 MNHEY, CDR2 SVGAGI. Trimming took off 6 bases at V and 5 bases at J, with 8 bases between the two ends. This CDR3 comprises 13 residues. Written as DNA, the CDR3 is TGTGCCAGCAGCGCGACAGATAATTCACCCCTCCACTTT. Its translation: CASSATDNSPLHF.

This chain joins TRBV7-6 and TRBJ1-5; D not resolved. The CDR3 totals 12 residues. V gave up 4 bases and J gave up 6 bases, with 7 bases separating them. Looked up from germline, CDR1 is SGHVS and CDR2 is FNYEAQ. This CDR3 is CASSSPLQPQHF. The CDR3 coding sequence is TGTGCCAGCAGCTCTCCACTTCAGCCCCAGCATTTT.

This rearrangement joins TRBV29-1 to TRBJ2-2, with D uncertain. Trimming took off 6 bases at V and 3 bases at J, with 8 bases between the two ends. This CDR3 has 12 amino acids. CDR1 SQVTM and CDR2 ANQGSEA come from the germline V gene. CDR3 loop: CSVPQDTGELFF. The CDR3 DNA reads TGCAGCGTACCACAAGACACCGGGGAGCTGTTTTTT.

J is TRBJ1-6 and V is TRBV18; 9 nucleotides agree with TRBD1. The V gene end was trimmed by 1 base and the J gene end by 8 bases; junction bases not matched to a gene: 0. The CDR3 contains 14 residues. CDR1 and CDR2 (germline): KGHSH, LQKENI. The CDR3, as DNA: TGTGCCAGCTCACCACGACAGGGGGATTCACCCCTCCACTTT. Translated, it gives CASSPRQGDSPLHF. The whole variable domain, remainder taken from reference TRBV18 and TRBJ1-6, is NAGVMQNPRHLVRRRGQEARLRCSPMKGHSHVYWYRQLPEEGLKFMVYLQKENIIDESGMPKERFSAEFPKEGPSILRIQQVVRGDSAAYFCASSPRQGDSPLHFGNGTRLTVT.